This T cell receptor (beta chain) came from a study of cytomegalovirus exposure and HLA in healthy donors. Regarding the study as a whole: The dataset shows that most TCR sequences were rare, while some public TCRs occurred in many donors. Later analysis identified a missense DCLRE1C variant that was linked to TCR beta V- and J-gene trimming. High sensitivity and specificity were reportedly achieved when the classifier diagnosed cytomegalovirus status. CMV antigen specificity of a few CMV-associated chains was confirmed in vitro.

This CDR3 is built from 15 residues. The trim removed 4 bases at V and 5 bases at J, leaving 7 bases unmatched. The germline V gene encodes CDR1 SGHAT and CDR2 FQNNGV. Amplification used 60 Vbeta primers and 13 Jbeta primers. Here immunoSEQ multiplex PCR was the method, and the copy in TCRdb shows in-frame clones only, minus some. The sample lists fewer than 200,000 clones, more than 80% occurring once. Concerning this clone itself: Its antigen is unknown.

The source is a woman between 18 and 29 years old in good health and CMV-seronegative. J is TRBJ2-2 and V is TRBV11-2, with 7 bases lining up with TRBD1. The sample taken for sequencing was PBMCs. CDR3 residues: CASSSLQGRTGELFF. The CDR3 nucleotides read TGTGCCAGCAGCTCCCTACAGGGGAGAACCGGGGAGCTGTTTTTT.